The T cell receptor beta chain under discussion was sequenced for a study of blood T cell repertoires in COVID-19. The protocol was immunoSEQ multiplex PCR, while the TCRdb copy is restricted to in-frame clones and leaves out a portion. The sample shows 76,000 or so clones, approximately 87% of them seen only once. The CDR3 contains 14 residues. The V and J ends lost 0 bases and 7 bases, in that order; junction bases with no gene match: 3. Germline V CDR1 and CDR2: SGHRS, YFSETQ. The source of this sequence is a man aged 80 or over in a cohort sampled during active COVID-19. Sequences were obtained from peripheral blood. The chain recombines TRBV5-1 with TRBJ2-1; 8 nucleotides align to TRBD2. CDR3: CASSLAPGGNEQFF. The CDR3 DNA follows: TGCGCCAGCAGCTTGGCCCCGGGAGGGAATGAGCAGTTCTTC. Full variable domain (outside the CDR3, taken from reference TRBV5-1 and TRBJ2-1): KAGVTQTPRYLIKTRGQQVTLSCSPISGHRSVSWYQQTPGQGLQFLFEYFSETQRNKGNFPGRFSGRQFSNSRSEMNVSTLELGDSALYLCASSLAPGGNEQFFGPGTRLTVL.